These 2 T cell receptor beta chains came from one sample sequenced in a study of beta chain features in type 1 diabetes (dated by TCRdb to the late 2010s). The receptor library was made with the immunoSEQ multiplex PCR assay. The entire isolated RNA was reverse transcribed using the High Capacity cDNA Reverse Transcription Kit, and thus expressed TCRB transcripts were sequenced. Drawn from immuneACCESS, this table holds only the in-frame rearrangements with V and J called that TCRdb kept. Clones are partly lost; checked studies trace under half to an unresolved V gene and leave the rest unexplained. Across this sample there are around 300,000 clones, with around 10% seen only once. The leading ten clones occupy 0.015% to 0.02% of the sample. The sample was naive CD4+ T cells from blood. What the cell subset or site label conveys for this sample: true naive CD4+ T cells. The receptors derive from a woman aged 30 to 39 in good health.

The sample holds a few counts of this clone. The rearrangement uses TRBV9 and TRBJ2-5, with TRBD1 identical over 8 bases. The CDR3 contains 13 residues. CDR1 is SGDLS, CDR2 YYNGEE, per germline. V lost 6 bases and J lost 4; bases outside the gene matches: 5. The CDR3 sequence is CASKGQGSETQYF. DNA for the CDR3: TGTGCCAGCAAAGGACAGGGTTCAGAGACCCAGTACTTC.

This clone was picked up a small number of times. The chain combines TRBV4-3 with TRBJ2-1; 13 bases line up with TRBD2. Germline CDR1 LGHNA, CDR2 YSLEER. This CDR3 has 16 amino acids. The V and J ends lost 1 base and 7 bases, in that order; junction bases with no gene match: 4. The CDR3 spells CASSQGGTSGKNEQFF. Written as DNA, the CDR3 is TGCGCCAGCAGCCAAGGAGGGACTAGCGGGAAGAATGAGCAGTTCTTC.